The sequence of this T cell receptor beta chain was determined in a study of T-cell memory formation after mild COVID-19. This clonotype was seen a few times. TCRdb re-analysed the 5' RACE reads in MiXCR, keeping a single row per CDR3 protein. Among a few hundred thousand distinct CDR3 sequences listed, 15% to 20% were seen once. V trimming: 6 bases; J trimming: 4 bases; junction bases outside the gene matches: 9. CDR3 length: 17 residues. Germline V gives CDR1 MNHEY, CDR2 SVGEGT. Sample: PBMCs or a T cell subset sorted from them (not recorded which). The V and J genes are TRBV6-2 or TRBV6-3 and TRBJ2-3; 14 bases align to TRBD2. This clonotype originated in a man between 18 and 35 years old who had mild COVID-19 (a few samples of this study predate the infection). Cell type and time point are not known. The CDR3 spells CASRTGLAGGDADTQYF. The CDR3 nucleotides are TGTGCCAGCAGAACTGGACTAGCGGGGGGCGACGCAGATACGCAGTATTTT.